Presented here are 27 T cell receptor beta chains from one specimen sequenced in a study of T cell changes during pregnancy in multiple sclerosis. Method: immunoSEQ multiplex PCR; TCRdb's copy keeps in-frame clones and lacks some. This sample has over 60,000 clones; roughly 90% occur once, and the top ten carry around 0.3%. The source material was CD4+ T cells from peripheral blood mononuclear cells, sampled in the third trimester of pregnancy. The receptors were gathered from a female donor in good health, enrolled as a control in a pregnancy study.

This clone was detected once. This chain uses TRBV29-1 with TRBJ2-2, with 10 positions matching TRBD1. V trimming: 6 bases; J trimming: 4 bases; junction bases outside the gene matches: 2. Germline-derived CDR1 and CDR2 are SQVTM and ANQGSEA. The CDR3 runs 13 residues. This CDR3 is CSVGTGVTGELFF. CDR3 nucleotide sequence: TGCAGCGTCGGGACAGGGGTCACCGGGGAGCTGTTTTTT.

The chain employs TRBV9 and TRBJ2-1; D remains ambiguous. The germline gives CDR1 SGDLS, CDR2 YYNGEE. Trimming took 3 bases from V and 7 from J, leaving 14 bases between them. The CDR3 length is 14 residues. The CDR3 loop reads CASSAEETWNEQFF. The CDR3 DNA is TGTGCCAGCAGCGCCGAGGAGACGTGGAATGAGCAGTTCTTC.

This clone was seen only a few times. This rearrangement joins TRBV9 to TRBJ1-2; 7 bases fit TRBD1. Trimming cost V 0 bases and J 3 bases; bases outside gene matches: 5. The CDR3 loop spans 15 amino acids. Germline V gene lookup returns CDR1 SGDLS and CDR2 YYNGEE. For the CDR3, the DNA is TGTGCCAGCAGCGTAGGACAGGGAAACTACTATGGCTACACCTTC. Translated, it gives CASSVGQGNYYGYTF.

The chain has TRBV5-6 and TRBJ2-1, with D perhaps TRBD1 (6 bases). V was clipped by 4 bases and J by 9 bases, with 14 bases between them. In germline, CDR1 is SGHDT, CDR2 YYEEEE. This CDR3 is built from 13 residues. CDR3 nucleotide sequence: TGTGCCAGCAGCACCAAACAGGGTGGTGAGCAGTTCTTC. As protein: CASSTKQGGEQFF.

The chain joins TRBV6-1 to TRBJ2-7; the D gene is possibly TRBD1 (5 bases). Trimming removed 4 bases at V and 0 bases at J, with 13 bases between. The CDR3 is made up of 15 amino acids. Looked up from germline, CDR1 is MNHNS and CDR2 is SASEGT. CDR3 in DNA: TGTGCCAGCAGTGGTGTCAGGGCAAGCTCCTACGAGCAGTACTTC. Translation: CASSGVRASSYEQYF.

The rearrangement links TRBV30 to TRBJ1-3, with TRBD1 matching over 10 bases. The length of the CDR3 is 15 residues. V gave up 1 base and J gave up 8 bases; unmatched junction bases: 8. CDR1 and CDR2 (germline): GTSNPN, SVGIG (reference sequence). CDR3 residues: CAWSAWVGTGDTIYF. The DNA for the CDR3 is TGTGCCTGGAGTGCTTGGGTGGGGACAGGGGACACCATATATTTT.

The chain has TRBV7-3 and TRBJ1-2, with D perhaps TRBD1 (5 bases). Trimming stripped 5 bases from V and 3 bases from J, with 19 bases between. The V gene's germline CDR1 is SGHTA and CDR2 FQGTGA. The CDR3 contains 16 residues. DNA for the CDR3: TGTGCCAGCAGCCGATCCGGGACGGAGGGAGACTATGGCTACACCTTC. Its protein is CASSRSGTEGDYGYTF.

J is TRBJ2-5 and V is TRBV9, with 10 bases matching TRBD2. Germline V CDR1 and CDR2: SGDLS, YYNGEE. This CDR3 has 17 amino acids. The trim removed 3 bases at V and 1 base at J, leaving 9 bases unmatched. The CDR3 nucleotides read TGTGCCAGCAGCGCCCCCACCGGGACTAGCGTCCAAGAGACCCAGTACTTC. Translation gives CASSAPTGTSVQETQYF. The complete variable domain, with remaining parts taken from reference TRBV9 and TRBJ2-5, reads DSGVTQTPKHLITATGQRVTLRCSPRSGDLSVYWYQQSLDQGLQFLIQYYNGEERAKGNILERFSAQQFPDLHSELNLSSLELGDSALYFCASSAPTGTSVQETQYFGPGTRLLVL.

The CDR3 DNA follows: TGTGCCACCAGCAGAGATGGCGGGGCCCTGGGAGATACGCAGTATTTT. The encoded protein is CATSRDGGALGDTQYF. J is TRBJ2-3 and V is TRBV15; TRBD2 might be the D (6 bases). Between the trimmed V and J ends, which lost 0 bases and 5 bases, there was a span of 15 bases. Germline assignment: CDR1 LNHNV and CDR2 YYDKDF (reference sequence). This CDR3 comprises 16 residues.

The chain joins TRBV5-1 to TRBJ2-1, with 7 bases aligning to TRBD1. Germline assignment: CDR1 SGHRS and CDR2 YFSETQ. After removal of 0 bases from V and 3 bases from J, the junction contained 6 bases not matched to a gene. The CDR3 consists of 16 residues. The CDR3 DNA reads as TGCGCCAGCAGCTTGGTTTCCGGGACAGTCTACAATGAGCAGTTCTTC. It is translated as CASSLVSGTVYNEQFF.

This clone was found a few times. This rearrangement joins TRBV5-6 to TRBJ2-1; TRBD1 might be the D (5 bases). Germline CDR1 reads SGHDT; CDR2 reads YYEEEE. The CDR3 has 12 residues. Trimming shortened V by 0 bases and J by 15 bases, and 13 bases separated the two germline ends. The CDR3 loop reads CASSLGQQVPFF. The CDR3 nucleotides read TGTGCCAGCAGCTTGGGACAACAGGTGCCGTTCTTC.

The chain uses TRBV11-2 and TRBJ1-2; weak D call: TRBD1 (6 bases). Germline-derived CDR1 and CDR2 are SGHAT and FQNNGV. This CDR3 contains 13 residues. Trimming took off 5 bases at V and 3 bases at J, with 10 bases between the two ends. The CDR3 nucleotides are TGTGCCAGCAGCCCGCAGGGGTACTATGGCTACACCTTC. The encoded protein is CASSPQGYYGYTF.

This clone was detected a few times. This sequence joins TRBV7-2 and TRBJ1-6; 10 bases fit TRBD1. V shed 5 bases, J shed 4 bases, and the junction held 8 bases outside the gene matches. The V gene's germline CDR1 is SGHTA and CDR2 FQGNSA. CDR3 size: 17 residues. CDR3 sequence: CASSPGQGGPYNSPLHF. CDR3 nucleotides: TGTGCCAGCAGCCCCGGACAGGGGGGACCGTATAATTCACCCCTCCACTTT.

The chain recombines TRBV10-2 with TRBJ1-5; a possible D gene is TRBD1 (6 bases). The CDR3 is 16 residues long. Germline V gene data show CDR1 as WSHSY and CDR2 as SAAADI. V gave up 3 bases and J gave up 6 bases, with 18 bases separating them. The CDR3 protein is CASSDGGAGKSQPQHF. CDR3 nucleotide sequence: TGCGCCAGCAGTGACGGGGGGGCCGGCAAATCTCAGCCCCAGCATTTT.

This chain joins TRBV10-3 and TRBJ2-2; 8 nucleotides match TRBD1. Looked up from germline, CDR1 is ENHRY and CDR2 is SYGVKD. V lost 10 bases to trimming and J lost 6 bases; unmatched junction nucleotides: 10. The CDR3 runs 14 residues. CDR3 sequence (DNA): TGTGCCACCCGAGGACAGGGAGATTCCGGGGAGCTGTTTTTT. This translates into CATRGQGDSGELFF.

CDR3 amino acids: CASGGLNTGELFF. The CDR3, as DNA: TGTGCCAGCGGGGGGTTGAACACCGGGGAGCTGTTTTTT. The chain uses TRBV7-3 and TRBJ2-2; TRBD2 is a possible D gene (6 bases). Germline CDR1 SGHTA, CDR2 FQGTGA. V dropped 8 bases and J dropped 1 base, with 8 bases sitting between them. CDR3 length: 13 residues.

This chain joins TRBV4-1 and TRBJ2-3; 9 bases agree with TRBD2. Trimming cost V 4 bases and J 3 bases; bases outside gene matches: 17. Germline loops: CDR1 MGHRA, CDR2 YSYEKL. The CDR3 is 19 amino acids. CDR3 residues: CASSLQWGGGAGFTDTQYF. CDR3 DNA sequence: TGCGCCAGCAGCCTACAGTGGGGCGGGGGGGCCGGATTTACAGATACGCAGTATTTT.

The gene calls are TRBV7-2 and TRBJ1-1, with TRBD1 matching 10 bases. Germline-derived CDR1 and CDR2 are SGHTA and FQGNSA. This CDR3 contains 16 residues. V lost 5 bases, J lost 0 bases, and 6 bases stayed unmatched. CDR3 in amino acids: CASSPKTGGLNTEAFF. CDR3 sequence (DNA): TGTGCCAGCAGCCCAAAGACAGGGGGCCTGAACACTGAAGCTTTCTTT.

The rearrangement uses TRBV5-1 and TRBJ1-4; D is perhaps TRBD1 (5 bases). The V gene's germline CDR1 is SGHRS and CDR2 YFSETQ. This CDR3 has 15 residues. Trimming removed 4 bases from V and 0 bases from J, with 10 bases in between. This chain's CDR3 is CASSRTGATNEKLFF. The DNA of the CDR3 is TGCGCCAGCAGCCGAACAGGTGCAACTAATGAAAAACTGTTTTTT. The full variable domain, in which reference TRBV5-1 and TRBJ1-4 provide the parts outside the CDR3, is KAGVTQTPRYLIKTRGQQVTLSCSPISGHRSVSWYQQTPGQGLQFLFEYFSETQRNKGNFPGRFSGRQFSNSRSEMNVSTLELGDSALYLCASSRTGATNEKLFFGSGTQLSVL.

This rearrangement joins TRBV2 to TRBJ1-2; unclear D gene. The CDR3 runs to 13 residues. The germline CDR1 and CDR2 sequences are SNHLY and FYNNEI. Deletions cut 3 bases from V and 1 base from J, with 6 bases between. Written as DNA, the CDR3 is TGTGCCAGCAGTGATGTCATTAACTATGGCTACACCTTC. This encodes CASSDVINYGYTF. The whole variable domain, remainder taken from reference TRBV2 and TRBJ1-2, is EPEVTQTPSHQVTQMGQEVILRCVPISNHLYFYWYRQILGQKVEFLVSFYNNEISEKSEIFDDQFSVERPDGSNFTLKIRSTKLEDSAMYFCASSDVINYGYTFGSGTRLTVV.

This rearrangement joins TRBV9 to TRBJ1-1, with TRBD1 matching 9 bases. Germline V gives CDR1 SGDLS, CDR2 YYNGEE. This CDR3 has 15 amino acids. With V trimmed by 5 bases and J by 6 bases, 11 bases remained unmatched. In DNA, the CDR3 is TGTGCCAGCAGTTTGGGGGGACAGGGCCTGTCTGAAGCTTTCTTT. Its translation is CASSLGGQGLSEAFF.

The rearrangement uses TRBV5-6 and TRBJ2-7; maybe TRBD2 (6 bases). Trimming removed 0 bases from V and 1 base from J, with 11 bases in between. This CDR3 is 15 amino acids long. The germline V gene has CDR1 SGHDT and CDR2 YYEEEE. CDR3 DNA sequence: TGTGCCAGCAGCTTGGATTTAGGGAGGTCCTACGAGCAGTACTTC. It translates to CASSLDLGRSYEQYF.

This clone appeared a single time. CDR3 nucleotides: TGTGCCAGCTCAGGGATGTGGGGTGAAAAACTGTTTTTT. This gives the protein CASSGMWGEKLFF. This chain links TRBV25-1 with TRBJ1-4; a possible D gene is TRBD1 (5 bases). CDR3 length: 13 amino acids. Germline values: CDR1 MGHDK, CDR2 SYGVNS. The V end lost 8 bases, the J end lost 7 bases, and 14 bases lay between the germline ends.

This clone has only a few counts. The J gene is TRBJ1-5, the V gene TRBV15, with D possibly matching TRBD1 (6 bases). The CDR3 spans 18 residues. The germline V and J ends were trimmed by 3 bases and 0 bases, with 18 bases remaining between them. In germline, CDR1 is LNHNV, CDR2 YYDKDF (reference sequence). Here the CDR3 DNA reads TGTGCCACCAGCAGGCAACGTCAGGGGACCCTTAGCAATCAGCCCCAGCATTTT. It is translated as CATSRQRQGTLSNQPQHF.

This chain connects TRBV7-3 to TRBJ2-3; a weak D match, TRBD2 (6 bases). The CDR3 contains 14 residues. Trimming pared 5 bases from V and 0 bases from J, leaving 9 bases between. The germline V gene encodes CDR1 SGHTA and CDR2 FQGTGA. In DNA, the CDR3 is TGTGCCAGCAGCCCGGGGGAAAGCACAGATACGCAGTATTTT. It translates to CASSPGESTDTQYF.

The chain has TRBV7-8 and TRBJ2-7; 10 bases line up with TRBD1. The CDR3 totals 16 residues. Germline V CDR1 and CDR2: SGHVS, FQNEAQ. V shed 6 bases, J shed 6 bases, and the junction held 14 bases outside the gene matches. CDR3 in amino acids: CASRLKRTGGDGEQYF. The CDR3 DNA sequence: TGTGCCAGCAGGCTCAAAAGGACAGGGGGGGACGGCGAGCAGTACTTC.

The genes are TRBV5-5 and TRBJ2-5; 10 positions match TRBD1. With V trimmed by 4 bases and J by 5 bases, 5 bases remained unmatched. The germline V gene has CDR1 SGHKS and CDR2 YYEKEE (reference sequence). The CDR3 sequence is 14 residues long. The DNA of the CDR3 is TGTGCCAGCAGCCCACTGGGACAGGGGGAGACCCAGTACTTC. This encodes CASSPLGQGETQYF.